Below, 30 T cell receptor beta chains from the same sample are listed, as sequenced in a study of Ad26.COV2.S vaccination and SARS-CoV-2 variants. This sample's treatment: approximately 18 received Ad26.COV2.S at low or high dose, single or two shots; about 5 received placebo; per-sample allocation not given. Vaccine and placebo recipients were sampled on day 63 after the first injection. Profiled with immunoSEQ multiplex PCR; TCRdb holds only in-frame clones, not every one. Counted here are about 350,000 clones, roughly 84% occurring once; the ten biggest clones make up about 3.3%. Sequences were derived from peripheral blood, sampled in a trial of Ad26.COV2.S vaccine versus placebo. These receptor sequences come from a person between 18 and 60 years old who received the Ad26.COV2.S COVID-19 vaccine or a placebo.

The genes are TRBV5-1 and TRBJ2-3; D is perhaps TRBD2 (6 bases). V gave up 2 bases and J gave up 2 bases, with 18 bases separating them. Germline values: CDR1 SGHRS, CDR2 YFSETQ. The length of the CDR3 is 17 residues. The CDR3 is CASSFPSATGPTDTQYF. The CDR3 DNA is TGCGCCAGCAGCTTCCCTAGCGCCACCGGGCCCACAGATACGCAGTATTTT. The variable domain in full, with the rest retrieved from reference TRBV5-1 and TRBJ2-3, is KAGVTQTPRYLIKTRGQQVTLSCSPISGHRSVSWYQQTPGQGLQFLFEYFSETQRNKGNFPGRFSGRQFSNSRSEMNVSTLELGDSALYLCASSFPSATGPTDTQYFGPGTRLTVL.

The table lists this clone with a few counts. The chain couples TRBV18 to TRBJ2-7; TRBD2 is a possible D gene (6 bases). The CDR3 runs 14 residues. V lost 3 bases, J lost 2 bases, and 11 bases lay in between. The germline CDR1 and CDR2 sequences are KGHSH and LQKENI. CDR3 amino acids: CASSPGGATYEQYF. The CDR3 coding sequence is TGTGCCAGCTCACCTGGAGGGGCTACCTACGAGCAGTACTTC.

V and J are TRBV5-4 and TRBJ2-7; tentatively, D is TRBD1 (6 bases). Looked up from germline, CDR1 is SGHNT and CDR2 is YYREEE (reference sequence). The V end lost 4 bases, the J end lost 0 bases, and 14 bases lay between the germline ends. CDR3 length equals 15 residues. DNA for the CDR3: TGTGCCAGCAGCCCAAGACAGGATAGCTCCTACGAGCAGTACTTC. Translating it yields CASSPRQDSSYEQYF.

The chain carries TRBV7-2 and TRBJ2-7; 10 bases fit TRBD2. CDR1 is SGHTA, CDR2 FQGNSA, per germline. This CDR3 region has 15 residues. J lost 2 bases, V lost 1 base, and 2 bases had no gene match. In DNA, the CDR3 is TGTGCCAGCAGCTTAGGGACTAGCGGAACCTACGAGCAGTACTTC. Translation: CASSLGTSGTYEQYF.

V is TRBV10-3 and J is TRBJ2-1; 14 bases match TRBD2. Germline V gives CDR1 ENHRY, CDR2 SYGVKD. The CDR3 is 19 residues long. V shed 2 bases and J 2 bases; nucleotides not matched to a gene: 8. CDR3 region: CAISEPGTSGSRAYNEQFF. In DNA form, the CDR3 reads TGTGCCATCAGTGAGCCGGGGACTAGCGGGAGTCGGGCCTACAATGAGCAGTTCTTC.

Concerning this clone: The sample carries other DNA sequences with the same CDR3. The chain recombines TRBV20-1 with TRBJ1-6; D gene uncertain. The ends were cut back, 3 bases at V and 0 bases at J, with 9 bases in the middle. Germline V gene data show CDR1 as DFQATT and CDR2 as SNEGSKA (reference sequence). CDR3 size: 15 residues. The CDR3 region is CSASEGSSYNSPLHF. The DNA of the CDR3 is TGCAGTGCTAGTGAAGGGAGCTCCTATAATTCACCCCTCCACTTT.

The CDR3 protein is CASSWGGEAFF. DNA of the CDR3: TGTGCCAGCAGCTGGGGAGGGGAAGCTTTCTTT. The chain employs TRBV13 and TRBJ1-1; D gene ambiguous. This CDR3 contains 11 residues. Germline V gene sequence: CDR1 PRHDT, CDR2 FYEKMQ (reference sequence). Trimming removed 4 bases from V and 8 bases from J, with 8 bases in between.

The rearrangement uses TRBV5-1 and TRBJ2-1; perhaps TRBD2 as D (6 bases). The germline V gene has CDR1 SGHRS and CDR2 YFSETQ. Trimming pared 3 bases from V and 4 bases from J, leaving 14 bases between. The CDR3 consists of 15 residues. The CDR3 DNA reads as TGCGCCAGCAGCTCTCGGGAGCCCGTGTACAATGAGCAGTTCTTC. This gives the protein CASSSREPVYNEQFF. The full variable domain, rest sourced from reference TRBV5-1 and TRBJ2-1, is KAGVTQTPRYLIKTRGQQVTLSCSPISGHRSVSWYQQTPGQGLQFLFEYFSETQRNKGNFPGRFSGRQFSNSRSEMNVSTLELGDSALYLCASSSREPVYNEQFFGPGTRLTVL.

The chain is built from TRBV2 and TRBJ1-4, with a possible D match to TRBD1 (5 bases). CDR3 length equals 13 residues. CDR1 and CDR2 (germline): SNHLY, FYNNEI. The germline V and J ends were trimmed by 5 bases and 3 bases, with 7 bases remaining between them. CDR3 nucleotide sequence: TGTGCCAGCAGTTACAGGCCTAATGAAAAACTGTTTTTT. Translating gives CASSYRPNEKLFF.

The V and J genes are TRBV7-6 and TRBJ1-1; TRBD1 aligns across 9 bases. Germline CDR1 is SGHVS and CDR2 is FNYEAQ. This CDR3 spans 16 amino acids. Trimming removed 2 bases from V and 4 bases from J; junction bases left unmatched: 8. CDR3 loop: CASSLIQGQGRTEAFF. As DNA, the CDR3 is TGTGCCAGCAGCTTAATTCAAGGACAGGGGCGCACTGAAGCTTTCTTT.

The chain employs TRBV30 and TRBJ1-1; TRBD1 might be the D (6 bases). Trimming cost V 4 bases and J 5 bases, with 14 bases left between them. Germline V CDR1 and CDR2: GTSNPN, SVGIG (reference sequence). This CDR3 is 13 amino acids long. In DNA, the CDR3 is TGTGCCTGGACCCGGGGGGGCAGGACTGAAGCTTTCTTT. It yields the protein CAWTRGGRTEAFF.

This clone was counted between two and nine times. The chain has TRBV3-1 (or the pseudogene TRBV3-2) and TRBJ1-2; the D gene is possibly TRBD1 (6 bases). This CDR3 is built from 12 residues. CDR1 is LGHDT and CDR2 is YNNKEL in the germline V gene (reference sequence). V was trimmed by 4 bases and J by 4 bases, leaving 7 bases between them. The DNA of the CDR3 is TGTGCCAGCAGCCCGACAGGCTATGGCTACACCTTC. This translates into CASSPTGYGYTF.

This clone was observed a few times. The genes are TRBV18 and TRBJ1-1; no clear D. V gave up 2 bases and J gave up 7 bases, with 11 bases separating them. Germline loops: CDR1 KGHSH, CDR2 LQKENI. The CDR3 consists of 13 residues. CDR3 loop: CASSPTEAHEAFF. The CDR3 DNA reads TGTGCCAGCTCACCAACCGAAGCCCATGAAGCTTTCTTT.

The rearrangement joins TRBV7-6 to TRBJ2-7, with D possibly being TRBD1 or TRBD2 (5 bases each). The CDR3 consists of 13 residues. Trimming removed 8 bases from V and 2 bases from J, with 13 bases in between. Germline loops: CDR1 SGHVS, CDR2 FNYEAQ. CDR3 residues: CASGAGDTYEQYF. DNA of the CDR3: TGTGCCAGCGGGGCGGGCGATACCTACGAGCAGTACTTC.

This rearrangement joins TRBV10-2 to TRBJ2-7, with 13 bases that match TRBD2. Germline V gene lookup returns CDR1 WSHSY and CDR2 SAAADI. The CDR3 is 17 amino acids. The J segment lost 0 bases and the V segment lost 5 bases, leaving 7 bases of the junction unmatched. The chain's CDR3 is CASSYGTSGASSYEQYF. In DNA, the CDR3 is TGCGCCAGCAGTTACGGGACTAGCGGGGCCAGCTCCTACGAGCAGTACTTC.

The chain is built from TRBV27 and TRBJ1-1; D not certain. Germline lookup yields CDR1 MNHEY and CDR2 SMNVEV (reference sequence). The CDR3 runs 13 residues. The V end was cut by 1 base, the J end by 1 base, with 4 bases between. CDR3: CASSLFRNTEAFF. DNA of the CDR3: TGTGCCAGCAGTTTATTCAGGAACACTGAAGCTTTCTTT.

The rearrangement uses TRBV28 and TRBJ2-7; D might be TRBD1 or TRBD2, each matching 5 bases. CDR3 length: 14 residues. Germline lookup yields CDR1 MDHEN and CDR2 SYDVKM. V lost 5 bases to trimming and J lost 2 bases, with 13 bases between them. CDR3 sequence: CASSPGTPTYEQYF. CDR3 sequence (DNA): TGTGCCAGCAGTCCCGGGACGCCGACCTACGAGCAGTACTTC.

The chain has TRBV5-4 and TRBJ2-7; D may match TRBD1 or TRBD2 (5 bases each). The CDR3 has 13 amino acids. CDR1 and CDR2 (germline): SGHNT, YYREEE (reference sequence). The V end lost 2 bases, the J end lost 2 bases, and 8 bases lay between the germline ends. This CDR3 reads CASSFGGTYEQYF. In nucleotides, the CDR3 is TGTGCCAGCAGCTTTGGGGGAACCTACGAGCAGTACTTC.

CDR3 region: CATSDFPRVGQCEQYF. DNA of the CDR3: TGTGCCACCAGTGATTTTCCCCGGGTTGGTCAGTGCGAGCAGTACTTC. J is TRBJ2-7 and V is TRBV24-1; D ambiguous. The V end was cut by 1 base, the J end by 6 bases, with 18 bases between. This CDR3 has 16 amino acids. Looked up from germline, CDR1 is KGHDR and CDR2 is SFDVKD.

The rearrangement links TRBV3-1 (or the pseudogene TRBV3-2) to TRBJ2-1; TRBD1 aligns across 9 bases. V gave up 1 base and J gave up 9 bases; unmatched junction bases: 4. CDR1 is LGHDT, CDR2 YNNKEL, per germline (reference sequence). The CDR3 covers 14 residues. CDR3 DNA: TGTGCCAGCAGCCAAGGTACAGGGGGCTTTGAGCAGTTCTTC. Encoded protein: CASSQGTGGFEQFF.

Many counts were recorded for this clone. This chain links TRBV27 with TRBJ1-2; 7 positions agree with TRBD1. The CDR3 spans 15 residues. Losses at the gene ends were 5 bases for V and 2 bases for J; bases not matched to a gene: 8. Germline lookup yields CDR1 MNHEY and CDR2 SMNVEV (reference sequence). This CDR3 is CASSPTPTGNYGYTF. As DNA, the CDR3 is TGTGCCAGCAGTCCCACCCCGACAGGGAACTATGGCTACACCTTC.

The chain employs TRBV3-1 (or the pseudogene TRBV3-2) and TRBJ2-5; TRBD1 is a possible D gene (6 bases). CDR3 size: 14 residues. Germline CDR1 LGHDT, CDR2 YNNKEL (reference sequence). V gave up 3 bases and J gave up 2 bases, with 10 bases separating them. This CDR3 is CASSQGARQETQYF. The DNA of the CDR3 is TGTGCCAGCAGCCAGGGGGCGAGGCAAGAGACCCAGTACTTC.

This clone appeared a single time. This chain connects TRBV6-2 or TRBV6-3 to TRBJ2-5; the D is unclear. The CDR3 consists of 13 residues. Between the trimmed V and J ends, which lost 1 base and 3 bases, there was a span of 6 bases. Germline V gives CDR1 MNHEY, CDR2 SVGEGT. The CDR3 protein is CASSYLRKETQYF. The CDR3 coding sequence is TGTGCCAGCAGTTACTTGCGGAAAGAGACCCAGTACTTC.

V is TRBV28 and J is TRBJ2-1; weak D call: TRBD2 (6 bases). Looked up from germline, CDR1 is MDHEN and CDR2 is SYDVKM. This CDR3 has 16 residues. The ends were cut back, 5 bases at V and 2 bases at J, with 16 bases in the middle. The CDR3 DNA reads TGTGCCAGCAGTGGCGGGGTGTGGGGCCCCTACAATGAGCAGTTCTTC. It encodes CASSGGVWGPYNEQFF.

V is TRBV6-2 or TRBV6-3 and J is TRBJ2-1; 10 nucleotides match TRBD1. V was clipped by 2 bases and J by 8 bases; unmatched bases: 9. CDR3 length: 16 amino acids. CDR1 is MNHEY, CDR2 SVGEGT, per germline. In DNA form, the CDR3 reads TGTGCCAGCAGTTACCCCCGGGACAGGGGCAGGGATGAGCAGTTCTTC. Translating gives CASSYPRDRGRDEQFF.

The chain employs TRBV5-5 and TRBJ2-6; 7 nucleotides match TRBD1. CDR3 length: 16 residues. Germline V gives CDR1 SGHKS, CDR2 YYEKEE (reference sequence). With V trimmed by 4 bases and J by 2 bases, 6 bases remained unmatched. The chain's CDR3 is CASSITTGPGANVLTF. DNA of the CDR3: TGTGCCAGCAGCATCACGACAGGGCCTGGGGCCAACGTCCTGACTTTC.

The chain joins TRBV27 to TRBJ2-7, with D maybe TRBD2 (5 bases). The CDR3 consists of 14 residues. V was clipped by 5 bases and J by 3 bases, with 14 bases between them. In germline, CDR1 is MNHEY, CDR2 SMNVEV (reference sequence). CDR3 in amino acids: CASSPGGVIYEQYF. The DNA of the CDR3 is TGTGCCAGCAGTCCTGGAGGAGTGATCTACGAGCAGTACTTC.

V is TRBV11-2 and J is TRBJ2-7, with 16 nucleotides matching TRBD2. This CDR3 comprises 19 residues. Trimming at V came to 5 bases and at J to 4 bases, leaving 14 bases not matched to a gene. Germline CDR1 SGHAT, CDR2 FQNNGV. CDR3 DNA: TGTGCCAGCAGCCTACCAACCGGGACTAGCGGGAGGGCCGGGTACGAGCAGTACTTC. This codes for CASSLPTGTSGRAGYEQYF. The whole variable domain, filled in from reference TRBV11-2 and TRBJ2-7, reads EAGVAQSPRYKIIEKRQSVAFWCNPISGHATLYWYQQILGQGPKLLIQFQNNGVVDDSQLPKDRFSAERLKGVDSTLKIQPAKLEDSAVYLCASSLPTGTSGRAGYEQYFGPGTRLTVT.

The gene calls are TRBV27 and TRBJ2-1; the match to TRBD2 covers 9 bases. Per germline, CDR1 MNHEY and CDR2 SMNVEV (reference sequence). The ends lost 0 bases at V and 0 bases at J; junction bases unmatched: 0. CDR3 size: 16 residues. This CDR3 is CASSLSSGGSYNEQFF. The DNA for the CDR3 is TGTGCCAGCAGTTTATCTAGCGGGGGCTCCTACAATGAGCAGTTCTTC.

This clone occurred once. The chain couples TRBV11-3 to TRBJ2-2; D ambiguous. The germline V and J ends were trimmed by 3 bases and 0 bases, with 8 bases remaining between them. CDR1 and CDR2 from the germline V gene are SGHNT and YENEEA. The CDR3 has 15 residues. The chain's CDR3 is CASSFGGSNTGELFF. CDR3 coding DNA: TGTGCCAGCAGCTTTGGCGGATCGAACACCGGGGAGCTGTTTTTT.